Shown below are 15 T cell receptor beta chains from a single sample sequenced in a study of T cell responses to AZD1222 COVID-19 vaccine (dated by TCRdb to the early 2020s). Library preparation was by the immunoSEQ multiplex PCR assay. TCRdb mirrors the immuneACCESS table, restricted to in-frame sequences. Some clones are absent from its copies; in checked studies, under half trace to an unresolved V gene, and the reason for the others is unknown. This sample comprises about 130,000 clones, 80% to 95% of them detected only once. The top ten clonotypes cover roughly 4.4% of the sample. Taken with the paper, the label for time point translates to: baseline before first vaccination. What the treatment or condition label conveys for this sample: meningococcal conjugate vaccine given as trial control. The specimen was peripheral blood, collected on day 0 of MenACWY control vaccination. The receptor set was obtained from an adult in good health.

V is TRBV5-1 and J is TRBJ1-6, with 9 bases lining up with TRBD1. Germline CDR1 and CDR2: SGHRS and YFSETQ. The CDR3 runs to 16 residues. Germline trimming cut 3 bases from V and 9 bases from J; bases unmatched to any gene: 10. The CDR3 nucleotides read TGCGCCAGCAGCTCCGTTCCGGGACAGGGACGTTCACCCCTCCACTTT. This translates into CASSSVPGQGRSPLHF. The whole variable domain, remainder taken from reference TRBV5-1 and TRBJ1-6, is KAGVTQTPRYLIKTRGQQVTLSCSPISGHRSVSWYQQTPGQGLQFLFEYFSETQRNKGNFPGRFSGRQFSNSRSEMNVSTLELGDSALYLCASSSVPGQGRSPLHFGNGTRLTVT.

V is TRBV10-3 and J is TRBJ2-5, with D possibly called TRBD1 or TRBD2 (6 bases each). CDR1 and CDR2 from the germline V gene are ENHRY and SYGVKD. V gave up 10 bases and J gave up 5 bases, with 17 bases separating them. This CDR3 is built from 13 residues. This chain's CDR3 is CASRGAGSETQYF. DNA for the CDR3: TGTGCCAGTAGGGGGGCGGGTTCGGAGACCCAGTACTTC.

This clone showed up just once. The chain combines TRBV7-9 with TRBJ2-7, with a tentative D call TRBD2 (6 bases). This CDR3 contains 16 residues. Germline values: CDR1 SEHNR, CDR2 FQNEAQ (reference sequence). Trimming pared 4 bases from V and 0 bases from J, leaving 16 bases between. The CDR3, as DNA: TGTGCCAGCAGCTCCTCTGTGTTAGCGGCCTCCTACGAGCAGTACTTC. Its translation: CASSSSVLAASYEQYF.

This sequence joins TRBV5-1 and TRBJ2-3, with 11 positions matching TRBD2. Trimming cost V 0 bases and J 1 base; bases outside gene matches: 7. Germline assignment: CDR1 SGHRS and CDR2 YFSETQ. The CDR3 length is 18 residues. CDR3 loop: CASSLALAGVGGTDTQYF. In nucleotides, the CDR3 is TGCGCCAGCAGCTTGGCACTAGCGGGAGTTGGCGGCACAGATACGCAGTATTTT.

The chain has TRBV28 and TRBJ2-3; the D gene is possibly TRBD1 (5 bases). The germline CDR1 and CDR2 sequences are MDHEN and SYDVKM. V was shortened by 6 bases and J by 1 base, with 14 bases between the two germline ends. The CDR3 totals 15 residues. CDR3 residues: CASRRDRVGTDTQYF. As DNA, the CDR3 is TGTGCCAGCAGGAGAGACAGAGTGGGCACAGATACGCAGTATTTT.

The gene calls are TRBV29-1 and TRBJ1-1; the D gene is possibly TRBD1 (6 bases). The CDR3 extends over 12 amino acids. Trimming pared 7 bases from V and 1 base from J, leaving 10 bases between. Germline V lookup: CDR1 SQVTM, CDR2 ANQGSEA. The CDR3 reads CSGGTSNTEAFF. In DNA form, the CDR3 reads TGCAGCGGGGGGACATCGAACACTGAAGCTTTCTTT.

Here the CDR3 reads CASSIGTSGRRGTFLSSYNEQFF. The CDR3 DNA follows: TGTGCCAGCAGTATCGGGACTAGCGGGAGGAGGGGGACTTTTTTAAGCTCCTACAATGAGCAGTTCTTC. The chain links TRBV28 to TRBJ2-1; 15 bases agree with TRBD2. Germline lookup yields CDR1 MDHEN and CDR2 SYDVKM. The CDR3 spans 23 residues. The V and J ends lost 5 bases and 0 bases, in that order; junction bases with no gene match: 20. The full variable domain, in which reference TRBV28 and TRBJ2-1 provide the parts outside the CDR3, is DVKVTQSSRYLVKRTGEKVFLECVQDMDHENMFWYRQDPGLGLRLIYFSYDVKMKEKGDIPEGYSVSREKKERFSLILESASTNQTSMYLCASSIGTSGRRGTFLSSYNEQFFGPGTRLTVL.

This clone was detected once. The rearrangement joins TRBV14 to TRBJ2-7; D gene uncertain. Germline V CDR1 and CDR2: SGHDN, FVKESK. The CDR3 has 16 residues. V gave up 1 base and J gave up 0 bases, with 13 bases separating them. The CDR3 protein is CASSQAAWGPSYEQYF. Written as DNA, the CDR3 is TGTGCCAGCAGCCAAGCGGCGTGGGGTCCCTCCTACGAGCAGTACTTC.

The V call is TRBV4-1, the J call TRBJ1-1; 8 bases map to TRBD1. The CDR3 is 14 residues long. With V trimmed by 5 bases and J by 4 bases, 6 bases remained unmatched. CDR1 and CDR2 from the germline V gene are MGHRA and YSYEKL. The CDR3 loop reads CASSNHRGTTEAFF. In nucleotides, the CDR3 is TGCGCCAGCAGCAACCACAGGGGGACCACTGAAGCTTTCTTT.

CDR3 protein: CASSSSRVIYGYTF. The CDR3 region has the DNA TGTGCCAGCAGTTCCAGCCGGGTGATCTATGGCTACACCTTC. The chain carries TRBV6-5 and TRBJ1-2; unclear D gene. V gave up 4 bases and J gave up 4 bases, with 13 bases separating them. CDR3 length equals 14 residues. CDR1 is MNHEY, CDR2 SVGAGI, per germline.

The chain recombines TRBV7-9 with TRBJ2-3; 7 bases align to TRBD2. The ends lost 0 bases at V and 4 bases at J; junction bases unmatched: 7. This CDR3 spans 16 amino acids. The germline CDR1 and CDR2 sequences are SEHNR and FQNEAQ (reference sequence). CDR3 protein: CASSLARGSGADTQYF. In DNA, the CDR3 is TGTGCCAGCAGCTTAGCGCGGGGGAGCGGGGCAGATACGCAGTATTTT.

The CDR3: CASSLVGDTEAFF. CDR3 nucleotide sequence: TGTGCCAGCAGCTTGGTCGGGGACACTGAAGCTTTCTTT. The V call is TRBV5-8, the J call TRBJ1-1; D is unclear. Looked up from germline, CDR1 is SGHTS and CDR2 is YDEGEE. The length of the CDR3 is 13 residues. Trimming shortened V by 0 bases and J by 3 bases, and 6 bases separated the two germline ends.

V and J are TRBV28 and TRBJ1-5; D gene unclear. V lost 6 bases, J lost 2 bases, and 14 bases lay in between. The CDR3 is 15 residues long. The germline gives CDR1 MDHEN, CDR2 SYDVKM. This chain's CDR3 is CASSPSGGGNQPQHF. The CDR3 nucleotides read TGTGCCAGCAGCCCATCCGGCGGTGGCAATCAGCCCCAGCATTTT. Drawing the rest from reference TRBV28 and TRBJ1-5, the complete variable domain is DVKVTQSSRYLVKRTGEKVFLECVQDMDHENMFWYRQDPGLGLRLIYFSYDVKMKEKGDIPEGYSVSREKKERFSLILESASTNQTSMYLCASSPSGGGNQPQHFGDGTRLSIL.

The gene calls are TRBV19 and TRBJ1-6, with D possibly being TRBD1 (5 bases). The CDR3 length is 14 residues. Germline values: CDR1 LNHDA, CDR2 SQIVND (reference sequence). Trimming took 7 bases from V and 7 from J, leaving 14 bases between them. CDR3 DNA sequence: TGTGCCAGTAACTCCGACAGACTCAATTCACCCCTCCACTTT. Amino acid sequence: CASNSDRLNSPLHF. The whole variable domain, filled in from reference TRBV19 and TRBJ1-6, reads DGGITQSPKYLFRKEGQNVTLSCEQNLNHDAMYWYRQDPGQGLRLIYYSQIVNDFQKGDIAEGYSVSREKKESFPLTVTSAQKNPTAFYLCASNSDRLNSPLHFGNGTRLTVT.

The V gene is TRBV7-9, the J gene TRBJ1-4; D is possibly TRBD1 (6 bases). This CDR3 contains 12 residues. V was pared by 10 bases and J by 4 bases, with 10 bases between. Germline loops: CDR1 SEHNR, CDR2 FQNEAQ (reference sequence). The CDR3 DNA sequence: TGTGCCACGGGGGCGAGTAATGAAAAACTGTTTTTT. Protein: CATGASNEKLFF.